The 18 T cell receptor beta chains given below trace back to one sample, sequenced in a study of T cell responses to AZD1222 COVID-19 vaccine. Assay used: immunoSEQ multiplex PCR; TCRdb lists only in-frame clones, some missing. The table lists about 120,000 clones, around 83% of them singletons. Material: peripheral blood, obtained 28 days after the second AZD1222 dose. Every receptor here comes from an adult who received the AZD1222 COVID-19 vaccine.

This chain connects TRBV27 to TRBJ2-1; 14 bases align to TRBD2. Germline CDR1 reads MNHEY; CDR2 reads SMNVEV (reference sequence). The CDR3 contains 17 residues. Trimming took 6 bases from V and 3 from J; bases not matched to a gene: 7. CDR3 DNA sequence: TGTGCCAGCAGCCAAGGACTAGCGGGAGGTTTCTACAATGAGCAGTTCTTC. Translating it yields CASSQGLAGGFYNEQFF.

This chain uses TRBV18 with TRBJ2-5, with TRBD2 matching over 7 bases. From germline, CDR1 is KGHSH and CDR2 LQKENI. The CDR3 is 14 residues long. The J segment lost 5 bases and the V segment lost 0 bases, leaving 3 bases of the junction unmatched. CDR3 sequence reads: CASSPPGGSETQYF. CDR3 DNA: TGTGCCAGCTCACCACCGGGGGGGTCGGAGACCCAGTACTTC. Looking up the rest from reference TRBV18 and TRBJ2-5 gives the full variable domain: NAGVMQNPRHLVRRRGQEARLRCSPMKGHSHVYWYRQLPEEGLKFMVYLQKENIIDESGMPKERFSAEFPKEGPSILRIQQVVRGDSAAYFCASSPPGGSETQYFGPGTRLLVL.

This chain connects TRBV11-2 to TRBJ2-7, with 9 bases aligning to TRBD1. The CDR3 sequence is 16 residues long. V trimming: 4 bases; J trimming: 7 bases; junction bases outside the gene matches: 14. Per germline, CDR1 SGHAT and CDR2 FQNNGV. The CDR3 DNA sequence: TGTGCCAGCAGCTCCTATCCCGGGACAGGGACAAATGAGCAGTACTTC. Its protein product is CASSSYPGTGTNEQYF.

This clone has just one count. J is TRBJ1-5 and V is TRBV19; the D gene is possibly TRBD1 (5 bases). CDR3 length: 14 amino acids. Looked up from germline, CDR1 is LNHDA and CDR2 is SQIVND (reference sequence). V shed 7 bases and J shed 4 bases, with 14 bases lying between them. The CDR3 protein is CASTMGQSNQPQHF. The CDR3 nucleotides are TGTGCCAGTACCATGGGGCAGTCTAATCAGCCCCAGCATTTT.

This clone was seen only once. V gene TRBV25-1 combines with J gene TRBJ2-7; D possibly corresponds to TRBD2 (6 bases). Germline values: CDR1 MGHDK, CDR2 SYGVNS. Trimming removed 1 base at V and 2 bases at J, with 6 bases between. The CDR3 is made up of 13 amino acids. The CDR3 DNA follows: TGTGCCAGCAGTGAATGGGGGGCCTACGAGCAGTACTTC. This sequence encodes CASSEWGAYEQYF.

The chain has TRBV19 and TRBJ1-2; D might be TRBD1 (5 bases). With 9 bases removed from V and 7 bases from J, the gap between germline ends came to 9 bases. CDR3 length equals 10 residues. Per germline, CDR1 LNHDA and CDR2 SQIVND (reference sequence). CDR3 in DNA: TGTGCCAGCCAGGGACTTGGCTACACCTTC. Translation: CASQGLGYTF. Using reference TRBV19 and TRBJ1-2 for the parts outside the CDR3, the full variable domain is DGGITQSPKYLFRKEGQNVTLSCEQNLNHDAMYWYRQDPGQGLRLIYYSQIVNDFQKGDIAEGYSVSREKKESFPLTVTSAQKNPTAFYLCASQGLGYTFGSGTRLTVV.

This chain uses TRBV5-6 with TRBJ2-7; TRBD1 matches 8 bases. Germline V gene sequence: CDR1 SGHDT, CDR2 YYEEEE. This CDR3 is 12 amino acids long. V lost 4 bases to trimming and J lost 6 bases; unmatched junction nucleotides: 3. Here the CDR3 reads CASSPTGAEQYF. DNA of the CDR3: TGTGCCAGCAGCCCGACAGGGGCCGAGCAGTACTTC.

This chain connects TRBV7-3 to TRBJ2-3, with TRBD1 matching over 8 bases. CDR3 length: 14 residues. Germline V CDR1 and CDR2: SGHTA, FQGTGA. J gave up 1 base and V 5 bases, and 2 bases lay outside the gene matches. CDR3 DNA: TGTGCCAGCAGCCGGGGACAGGGCACAGATACGCAGTATTTT. It is translated as CASSRGQGTDTQYF.

The CDR3 is CASSFLDTIYF. The CDR3 coding sequence is TGTGCCAGCAGCTTTCTCGACACCATATATTTT. This chain connects TRBV11-2 to TRBJ1-3, with D unresolved. Germline CDR1 SGHAT, CDR2 FQNNGV. The germline V and J ends were trimmed by 3 bases and 8 bases, with 5 bases remaining between them. The CDR3 length is 11 residues. The full variable domain, in which reference TRBV11-2 and TRBJ1-3 provide the parts outside the CDR3, is EAGVAQSPRYKIIEKRQSVAFWCNPISGHATLYWYQQILGQGPKLLIQFQNNGVVDDSQLPKDRFSAERLKGVDSTLKIQPAKLEDSAVYLCASSFLDTIYFGEGSWLTVV.

J is TRBJ2-7 and V is TRBV18, with TRBD1 identical over 11 bases. Germline V gene lookup returns CDR1 KGHSH and CDR2 LQKENI. V shed 4 bases, J shed 7 bases, and the junction held 9 bases outside the gene matches. This CDR3 spans 15 amino acids. The CDR3 protein is CASSLAGQGAGEQYF. The CDR3, as DNA: TGTGCCAGCTCACTAGCAGGACAGGGGGCAGGGGAGCAGTACTTC.

The rearrangement uses TRBV7-9 and TRBJ2-7; TRBD1 might be the D (6 bases). The V gene's germline CDR1 is SEHNR and CDR2 FQNEAQ (reference sequence). Trimming cost V 2 bases and J 6 bases, with 17 bases left between them. The CDR3 contains 15 residues. CDR3 sequence reads: CASSLSSRGTGEQYF. The DNA for the CDR3 is TGTGCCAGCAGCTTAAGTTCCAGGGGTACAGGCGAGCAGTACTTC.

J is TRBJ1-2 and V is TRBV5-1; D unclear. V was pared by 0 bases and J by 2 bases, with 8 bases between. Germline V gene lookup returns CDR1 SGHRS and CDR2 YFSETQ. CDR3 length: 14 residues. The DNA for the CDR3 is TGCGCCAGCAGCTTGGACCCTAGGAACTATGGCTACACCTTC. This encodes CASSLDPRNYGYTF.

This CDR3 is CASSQVSSGEAFF. The CDR3, as DNA: TGTGCCAGCAGCCAAGTCAGCTCGGGTGAAGCTTTCTTT. The chain couples TRBV3-1 (or the pseudogene TRBV3-2) to TRBJ1-1; no reliable D call. Per germline, CDR1 LGHDT and CDR2 YNNKEL (reference sequence). The CDR3 is 13 amino acids. Trimming shortened V by 1 base and J by 7 bases, and 10 bases separated the two germline ends.

This chain joins TRBV30 and TRBJ2-7; 7 bases are shared with TRBD1. Trimming took 0 bases from V and 4 from J; bases not matched to a gene: 0. The germline V gene has CDR1 GTSNPN and CDR2 SVGIG (reference sequence). This CDR3 comprises 12 residues. CDR3 protein: CAWSVQGYEQYF. The DNA for the CDR3 is TGTGCCTGGAGTGTACAGGGGTACGAGCAGTACTTC.

This rearrangement joins TRBV7-9 to TRBJ1-1, with 8 bases fitting TRBD1. From germline, CDR1 is SEHNR and CDR2 FQNEAQ (reference sequence). V shed 5 bases and J 2 bases; nucleotides not matched to a gene: 7. This CDR3 comprises 15 residues. As DNA, the CDR3 is TGTGCCAGCAGCGGACAGGGCGGGGTAAACACTGAAGCTTTCTTT. Translating gives CASSGQGGVNTEAFF.

This rearrangement joins TRBV30 to TRBJ2-7; perhaps TRBD2 as D (6 bases). Between the trimmed V and J ends, which lost 1 base and 5 bases, there was a span of 15 bases. Germline V gene lookup returns CDR1 GTSNPN and CDR2 SVGIG (reference sequence). The CDR3 sequence is 14 residues long. The CDR3 nucleotides are TGTGCCTGGAGTGCTACCGGGACGGGAGACGAGCAGTACTTC. This encodes CAWSATGTGDEQYF. Combining the CDR3 with reference TRBV30 and TRBJ2-7 gives the whole variable domain SQTIHQWPATLVQPVGSPLSLECTVEGTSNPNLYWYRQAAGRGLQLLFYSVGIGQISSEVPQNLSASRPQDRQFILSSKKLLLSDSGFYLCAWSATGTGDEQYFGPGTRLTVT.

Regarding this clone: At one end the junction does not follow the germline gene, possibly because of a read error. This chain joins TRBV27 and TRBJ2-7; D might be TRBD1 (5 bases). The CDR3 runs 9 residues. Germline assignment: CDR1 MNHEY and CDR2 SMNVEV (reference sequence). CDR3 amino acids: CANVNRLKF. DNA of the CDR3: TGTGCCAACGTGAACAGGTTGAAGTTC.

The V and J genes are TRBV29-1 and TRBJ1-2; 12 bases map to TRBD1. The length of the CDR3 is 14 residues. CDR1 and CDR2 from the germline V gene are SQVTM and ANQGSEA. V shed 6 bases and J 8 bases; nucleotides not matched to a gene: 10. The CDR3 nucleotides read TGCAGCGTAGGGACAGGGGGCGTAACGGGCGGCTACACCTTC. Translated, it gives CSVGTGGVTGGYTF.